This TCR beta chain was observed in a study of blood T cell repertoires in COVID-19. Measured with immunoSEQ multiplex PCR; TCRdb has only the in-frame clones, and not every one. The data contain around 150,000 clones, around 90% of them seen just once; the ten biggest clones take up 2.5%. V trimming: 5 bases; J trimming: 4 bases; junction bases outside the gene matches: 4. The CDR3 extends over 16 amino acids. Germline CDR1 reads SGHTA; CDR2 reads FQGTGA. This chain connects TRBV7-3 to TRBJ2-3; TRBD2 matches at 15 bases. Sequencing was done on a sample of peripheral blood. The TCR was taken from a human donor with COVID-19, enrolled during active disease. The donor label of this sample is uncertain. Here the CDR3 DNA reads TGTGCCAGCAGCCCCCGGACTAGCGGGGGGGCAGATACGCAGTATTTT. Translating it yields CASSPRTSGGADTQYF.